This T cell receptor beta chain was observed in a study of shared clonotypes between healthy human individuals. V shed 5 bases and J 5 bases; nucleotides not matched to a gene: 5. The germline gives CDR1 SGHTA, CDR2 FQGNSA. The CDR3 sequence is 14 residues long. Of note for this clone: Its antigen remains unidentified. Other nucleotide sequences in the sample specify the same CDR3.

Using immunoSEQ multiplex PCR, the repertoire was profiled, and TCRdb retains in-frame clones only, with some absent. The sample has roughly 2.6 million clones, more than 90% seen once. Study findings and constraints: Measured sharing among donors was expected to vary with sequencing depth.

The chain couples TRBV7-2 to TRBJ2-5, with 10 bases that match TRBD1. The sample consisted of naive CD4+ T cells sorted from blood. Subset specified: CD45RA+ positively selected. The clonotype comes from a man between 18 and 35 years old in good health. The CDR3 nucleotides are TGTGCCAGCAGCCCCGACAGGGGGCGGGAGACCCAGTACTTC. Translated, it gives CASSPDRGRETQYF.